The 8 T cell receptor beta chains presented below share a single source sample, sequenced in a study of blood T cell repertoires in COVID-19. Profiled with immunoSEQ multiplex PCR; TCRdb holds only in-frame clones, not every one. Of 380,000 or so clones in the sample, approximately 87% are singletons; the top ten hold about 0.89%. The sequencing input was PBMCs or T cells enriched from blood (not recorded which). The receptors stem from a young woman with acute COVID-19.

The chain links TRBV27 to TRBJ1-1; D might be TRBD1 (6 bases). This CDR3 contains 14 residues. Trimming stripped 6 bases from V and 5 bases from J, with 16 bases between. Germline V gene sequence: CDR1 MNHEY, CDR2 SMNVEV (reference sequence). As DNA, the CDR3 is TGTGCCAGCAGCTCGGGGGGCGCAGGGACTGAAGCTTTCTTT. Its protein product is CASSSGGAGTEAFF.

The chain uses TRBV4-1 and TRBJ1-2; 8 positions match TRBD1. The CDR3 length is 14 residues. The V and J ends lost 5 bases and 3 bases, in that order; junction bases with no gene match: 5. Germline CDR1 reads MGHRA; CDR2 reads YSYEKL. The CDR3 loop reads CASSYEQGDYGYTF. CDR3 sequence (DNA): TGCGCCAGCAGCTATGAACAGGGGGACTATGGCTACACCTTC.

This clone was seen just once. The chain combines TRBV24-1 with TRBJ2-3; 7 bases agree with TRBD1. The trim removed 7 bases at V and 0 bases at J, leaving 6 bases unmatched. The germline V gene has CDR1 KGHDR and CDR2 SFDVKD. The CDR3 spans 15 residues. The DNA of the CDR3 is TGTGCCACCAGCGCAACAGGGGCTAGCACAGATACGCAGTATTTT. Protein product: CATSATGASTDTQYF.

The chain employs TRBV15 and TRBJ2-7; a weak D match, TRBD2 (6 bases). Between the trimmed V and J ends, which lost 9 bases and 3 bases, there was a span of 12 bases. The germline gives CDR1 LNHNV, CDR2 YYDKDF (reference sequence). The CDR3 contains 12 residues. Here the CDR3 reads CATRDSNYEQYF. CDR3 coding DNA: TGTGCCACTAGGGACTCCAACTACGAGCAGTACTTC.

The gene calls are TRBV11-3 and TRBJ2-3, with 11 bases identical to TRBD2. V lost 3 bases, J lost 4 bases, and 0 bases stayed unmatched. Germline V lookup: CDR1 SGHNT, CDR2 YENEEA. CDR3 size: 14 residues. CDR3 sequence: CASSFSGGADTQYF. Written as DNA, the CDR3 is TGTGCCAGCAGCTTTAGCGGGGGGGCAGATACGCAGTATTTT. The whole variable domain, remainder taken from reference TRBV11-3 and TRBJ2-3, is EAGVVQSPRYKIIEKKQPVAFWCNPISGHNTLYWYLQNLGQGPELLIRYENEEAVDDSQLPKDRFSAERLKGVDSTLKIQPAELGDSAVYLCASSFSGGADTQYFGPGTRLTVL.

This rearrangement joins TRBV6-2 or TRBV6-3 to TRBJ2-1; perhaps TRBD2 as D (5 bases). The length of the CDR3 is 17 residues. CDR1 is MNHEY, CDR2 SVGEGT, per germline. V was trimmed by 2 bases and J by 7 bases, leaving 21 bases between them. CDR3 coding DNA: TGTGCCAGCAGTTACGAGTTAGGGCCGATGAGGGAAAATGAGCAGTTCTTC. Protein product: CASSYELGPMRENEQFF.

CDR3 coding DNA: TGCAGCGTTGAGGGGGGAACTGGAAACACCATATATTTT. Translating it yields CSVEGGTGNTIYF. V is TRBV29-1 and J is TRBJ1-3, with D perhaps TRBD1 (5 bases). The CDR3 extends over 13 amino acids. Trimming left V 3 bases short and J 2 bases short, with 8 bases between. The germline V gene has CDR1 SQVTM and CDR2 ANQGSEA. Together with reference TRBV29-1 and TRBJ1-3, the CDR3 gives the full variable domain: SAVISQKPSRDICQRGTSLTIQCQVDSQVTMMFWYRQQPGQSLTLIATANQGSEATYESGFVIDKFPISRPNLTFSTLTVSNMSPEDSSIYLCSVEGGTGNTIYFGEGSWLTVV.

V and J are TRBV19 and TRBJ1-4, with 8 bases that match TRBD1. CDR3 length equals 16 residues. Unmatched junction bases numbered 8, after V lost 5 bases and J lost 3 bases. Germline loops: CDR1 LNHDA, CDR2 SQIVND (reference sequence). The CDR3 loop is CASSRTGRSANEKLFF. Written as DNA, the CDR3 is TGTGCCAGTAGTCGGACAGGGAGATCAGCTAATGAAAAACTGTTTTTT. Filled out from reference TRBV19 and TRBJ1-4, the complete variable domain reads DGGITQSPKYLFRKEGQNVTLSCEQNLNHDAMYWYRQDPGQGLRLIYYSQIVNDFQKGDIAEGYSVSREKKESFPLTVTSAQKNPTAFYLCASSRTGRSANEKLFFGSGTQLSVL.